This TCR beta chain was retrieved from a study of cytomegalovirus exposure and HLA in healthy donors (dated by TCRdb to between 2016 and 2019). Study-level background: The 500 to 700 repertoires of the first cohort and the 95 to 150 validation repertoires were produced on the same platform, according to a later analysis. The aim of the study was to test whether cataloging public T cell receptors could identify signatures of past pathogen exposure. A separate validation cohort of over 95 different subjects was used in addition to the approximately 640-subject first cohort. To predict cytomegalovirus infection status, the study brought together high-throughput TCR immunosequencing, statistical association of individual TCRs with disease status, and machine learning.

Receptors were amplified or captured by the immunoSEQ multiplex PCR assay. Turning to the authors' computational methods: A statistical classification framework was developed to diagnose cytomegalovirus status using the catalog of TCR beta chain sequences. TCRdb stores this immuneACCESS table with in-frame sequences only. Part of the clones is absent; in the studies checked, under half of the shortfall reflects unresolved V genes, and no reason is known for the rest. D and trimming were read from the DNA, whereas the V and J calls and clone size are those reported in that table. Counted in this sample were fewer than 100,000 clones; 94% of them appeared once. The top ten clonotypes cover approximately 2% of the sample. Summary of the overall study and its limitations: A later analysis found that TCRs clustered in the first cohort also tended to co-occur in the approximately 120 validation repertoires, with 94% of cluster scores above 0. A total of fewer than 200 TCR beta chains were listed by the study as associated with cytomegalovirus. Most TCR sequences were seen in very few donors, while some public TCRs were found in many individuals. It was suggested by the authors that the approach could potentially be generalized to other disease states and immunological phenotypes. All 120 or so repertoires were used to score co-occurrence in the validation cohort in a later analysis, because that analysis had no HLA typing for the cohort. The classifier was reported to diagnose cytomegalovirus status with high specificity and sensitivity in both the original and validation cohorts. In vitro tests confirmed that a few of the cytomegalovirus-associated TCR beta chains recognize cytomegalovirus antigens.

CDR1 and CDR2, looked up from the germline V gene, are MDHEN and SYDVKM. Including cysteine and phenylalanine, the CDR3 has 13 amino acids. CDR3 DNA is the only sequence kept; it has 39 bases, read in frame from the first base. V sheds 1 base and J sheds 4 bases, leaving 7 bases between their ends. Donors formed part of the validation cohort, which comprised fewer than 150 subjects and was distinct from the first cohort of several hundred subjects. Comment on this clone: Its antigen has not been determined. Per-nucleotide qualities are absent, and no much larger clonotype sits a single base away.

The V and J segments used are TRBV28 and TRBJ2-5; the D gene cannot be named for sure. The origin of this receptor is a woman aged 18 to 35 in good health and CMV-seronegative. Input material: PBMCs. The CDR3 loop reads CASSLLSGETQYF. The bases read TGTGCCAGCAGTTTATTATCCGGAGAGACCCAGTACTTC.